The clone carrying this T cell receptor (beta chain) showed up just once. Assay used: immunoSEQ multiplex PCR; TCRdb lists only in-frame clones, some missing. The data hold about 6,000 clones, with 77% observed a single time. The entry originates in a study of T cells and Merkel cell carcinoma outcomes. Germline V gives CDR1 MNHNY, CDR2 SVGAGI (reference sequence). Germline trimming cut 0 bases from V and 15 bases from J; bases unmatched to any gene: 6. This CDR3 is 13 amino acids long. The V and J genes are TRBV6-6 and TRBJ1-3; 9 bases match TRBD1. This TCR came from a human donor with Merkel cell carcinoma. Input material: tumor tissue from Merkel cell carcinoma. CDR3 residues: CASSYSQGAREYF. The CDR3 DNA sequence: TGTGCCAGCAGTTACTCACAGGGGGCACGGGAATATTTT.